The entry below gives a single TCR beta chain sequence along with its context. What it recognizes is unknown. Within the sample, other DNA sequences also encode this same CDR3. This specimen belongs to a study of PD-1 blockade in mismatch repair-deficient tumors. On the study more broadly: Patients had some twelve mismatch repair-deficient cancer types, all previously treated and progressing.

All patients were mismatch repair deficient, assessed by either PCR or immunohistochemistry. TCRs were sequenced from a few patients responding to pembrolizumab. Germline CDR1 is SGHTA and CDR2 is FQGNSA. The junction had 2 bases not matched to a gene; V was cut back by 2 bases and J by 5 bases. The CDR3 is made up of 13 amino acids. Profiled with immunoSEQ multiplex PCR; TCRdb holds only in-frame clones, not every one. The repertoire consists of about 22,000 clones, with roughly four fifths occurring once and the leading ten covering roughly 17%. General study results and limits: After pembrolizumab, tumor-resident clones rose rapidly, then generally contracted before radiologic responses.

The V gene is TRBV7-2, the J gene TRBJ1-1; 7 nucleotides match TRBD1. The TCR was taken from an adult with mismatch repair-deficient cancer. The material sequenced was peripheral blood, taken 2 weeks after starting pembrolizumab. The CDR3 DNA reads TGTGCCAGCAGCTTAACACAGGGGACTGAAGCTTTCTTT. This codes for CASSLTQGTEAFF.